The 10 T cell receptor beta chains below were found in one sample sequenced in a study of T cells after yellow fever vaccination (dated by TCRdb to the late 2010s). The library was prepared using 5' RACE. Sequencing was performed on an Illumina HiSeq 2500. The public reads were reprocessed in TCRdb via fastp at Q25 and MiXCR, keeping in-frame beta chains. Merged by CDR3 protein, the rows form single entries marked with the most common genes and DNA. For this sample the table gives 400,000 or so distinct CDR3 sequences, of which around a tenth were detected only once. In total, the top ten clones hold roughly 18% of the sample. Reading the label with the study, this specimen's treatment or condition is: live attenuated yellow fever vaccine strain. Here the sequenced sample was PBMCs, taken on the day of the first yellow fever vaccination. The receptors come from a man younger than 35 who received the YFV17D yellow fever vaccine.

The genes are TRBV4-1 and TRBJ2-1; D is unresolved. From germline, CDR1 is MGHRA and CDR2 YSYEKL. V lost 3 bases, J lost 7 bases, and 7 bases lay in between. The CDR3 consists of 12 residues. The CDR3 DNA is TGCGCCAGCAGCCATGGTGGAAATGAGCAGTTCTTC. It specifies CASSHGGNEQFF.

J is TRBJ2-2 and V is TRBV6-1, with a possible D match to TRBD1 (7 bases). The CDR3 spans 15 residues. The V gene lost 5 bases and the J gene lost 9 bases, with 19 bases spanning the gap. CDR1 MNHNS and CDR2 SASEGT come from the germline V gene. The CDR3 DNA follows: TGTGCCAGCAGTAAAAGACAGGGAGGAACCTGGGAGCTGTTTTTT. As protein: CASSKRQGGTWELFF.

In its sample, this clonotype was seen a few times. This chain joins TRBV27 and TRBJ2-2; either TRBD1 or TRBD2 may fit D (6 bases each). V was pared by 3 bases and J by 3 bases, with 11 bases between. This CDR3 has 15 amino acids. Per the germline V gene, CDR1 is MNHEY and CDR2 is SMNVEV (reference sequence). CDR3 DNA sequence: TGTGCCAGCAGTTTTCCGGGGGCGTACACCGGGGAGCTGTTTTTT. It specifies CASSFPGAYTGELFF.

This chain joins TRBV5-1 and TRBJ1-5; D unclear. V lost 0 bases, J lost 4 bases, and 11 bases lay in between. Germline values: CDR1 SGHRS, CDR2 YFSETQ. CDR3 length: 15 amino acids. For the CDR3, the DNA is TGCGCCAGCAGCTTGGGGCCAGGTCGGAATCAGCCCCAGCATTTT. Its translation: CASSLGPGRNQPQHF.

This clonotype was picked up a small number of times. One end of the junction varies from germline; a read error may be responsible. The gene calls are TRBV7-7 and TRBJ2-5; 7 nucleotides match TRBD1. The CDR3 has 15 amino acids. Germline V gives CDR1 SSHAT, CDR2 FNYEAQ (reference sequence). CDR3 sequence (DNA): TGTGCTAGCAGCTTATTTCCGACAGGGCAAGAGACCCAGTACTTC. Its protein is CASSLFPTGQETQYF.

In this sample, this clonotype turned up a few times. This chain uses TRBV6-2 or TRBV6-3 with TRBJ2-1; TRBD2 aligns across 14 bases. This CDR3 has 16 residues. V lost 5 bases and J lost 8; bases outside the gene matches: 8. Germline CDR1 is MNHEY and CDR2 is SVGEGT. CDR3 bases: TGTGCCAGCAGTCCCCGACTAGCGGGGGGGCCGGATGAGCAGTTCTTC. Translating gives CASSPRLAGGPDEQFF.

This clonotype was seen only once. The chain couples TRBV24-1 to TRBJ2-6; TRBD1 might be the D (6 bases). Germline V lookup: CDR1 KGHDR, CDR2 SFDVKD. CDR3 length: 15 amino acids. Trimming took 2 bases from V and 8 from J, leaving 12 bases between them. The CDR3 DNA is TGTGCCACCAGTGATTCTAGAACAGGGACCAACGTCCTGACTTTC. Its translation is CATSDSRTGTNVLTF.

A few counts support this clonotype. Written as DNA, the CDR3 is TGTGCCAGCAGTTTTCAGTATATGAACACTGAAGCTTTCTTT. Translation gives CASSFQYMNTEAFF. The chain uses TRBV12-3 or TRBV12-4 and TRBJ1-1; no clear D gene. CDR3 length: 14 amino acids. Trimming took 3 bases from V and 0 from J, leaving 8 bases between them.

This clonotype was picked up a small number of times. This chain joins TRBV7-6 and TRBJ1-2, with 7 bases matching TRBD1. Per the germline V gene, CDR1 is SGHVS and CDR2 is FNYEAQ. The CDR3 sequence is 14 residues long. V lost 5 bases to trimming and J lost 3 bases; unmatched junction nucleotides: 6. The CDR3 sequence is CASSPNTGDYGYTF. The CDR3 coding sequence is TGTGCCAGCAGCCCGAATACAGGGGACTATGGCTACACCTTC.

This chain links TRBV7-6 with TRBJ2-5; tentative D call: TRBD1 (7 bases). The CDR3 sequence is 17 residues long. V lost 4 bases and J 2 bases, leaving 20 bases between the germline ends. The V gene's germline CDR1 is SGHVS and CDR2 FNYEAQ. CDR3 DNA: TGTGCCAGCAGCTCCCTAATCCCTCAGGGGGGTCAAGAGACCCAGTACTTC. This gives the protein CASSSLIPQGGQETQYF.